Following are 2 T cell receptor beta chains from one sample sequenced in a study of T cells in Graves' hyperthyroidism and ophthalmopathy. Amplification of TCR beta CDR3 regions was performed using RNA transcripts as template. When the TCR CDR3 underwent first-round RT-PCR, the HTBI primer set was used. TCRdb redid the calling of the multiplex PCR reads with MiXCR, one entry per CDR3 protein. Among approximately 640,000 distinct CDR3 sequences, roughly 17% were seen once, and the ten largest hold 15% to 18%. The source material was blood. All receptors come from a man aged 50 to 59 with Graves' hyperthyroidism.

This clonotype showed up just a few times. The chain employs TRBV4-1 and TRBJ1-1; perhaps TRBD1 as D (6 bases). V lost 6 bases, J lost 4 bases, and 15 bases lay in between. The germline V gene has CDR1 MGHRA and CDR2 YSYEKL. This CDR3 contains 14 residues. The DNA for the CDR3 is TGCGCCAGCAGGCGGACAGCAAAGAGCACTGAAGCTTTCTTT. Translated, it gives CASRRTAKSTEAFF.

This rearrangement joins TRBV12-3 or TRBV12-4 to TRBJ1-4; 8 bases match TRBD1. The CDR3 contains 17 residues. V lost 1 base to trimming and J lost 3 bases; unmatched junction nucleotides: 7. The CDR3 here is CASSLGTGLLSNEKLFF. CDR3 nucleotide sequence: TGTGCCAGCAGTTTAGGGACAGGGCTACTTTCTAATGAAAAACTGTTTTTT.